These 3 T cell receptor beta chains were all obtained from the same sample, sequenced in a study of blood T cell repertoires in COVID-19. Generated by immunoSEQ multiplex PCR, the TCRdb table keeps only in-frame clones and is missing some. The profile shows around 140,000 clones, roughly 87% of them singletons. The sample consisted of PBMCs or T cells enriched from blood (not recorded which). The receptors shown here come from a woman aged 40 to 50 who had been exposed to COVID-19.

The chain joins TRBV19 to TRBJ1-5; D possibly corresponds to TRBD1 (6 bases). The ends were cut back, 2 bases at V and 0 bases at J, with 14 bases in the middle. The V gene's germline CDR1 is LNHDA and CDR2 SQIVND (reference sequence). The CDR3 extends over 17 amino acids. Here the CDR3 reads CASSIPRDTYSNQPQHF. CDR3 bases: TGTGCCAGTAGTATACCCCGGGACACCTATAGCAATCAGCCCCAGCATTTT.

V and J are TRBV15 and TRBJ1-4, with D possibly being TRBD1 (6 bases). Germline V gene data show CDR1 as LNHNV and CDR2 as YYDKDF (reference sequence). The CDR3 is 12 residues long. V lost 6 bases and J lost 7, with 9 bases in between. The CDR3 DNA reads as TGTGCCACCAGGGACAGCTCTGAAAAACTGTTTTTT. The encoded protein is CATRDSSEKLFF.

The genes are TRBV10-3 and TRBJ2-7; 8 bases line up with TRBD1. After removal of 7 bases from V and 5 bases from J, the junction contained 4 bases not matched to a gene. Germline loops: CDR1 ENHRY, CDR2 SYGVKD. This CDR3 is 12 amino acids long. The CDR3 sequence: CAITGGEDEQYF. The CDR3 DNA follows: TGTGCCATCACAGGGGGCGAAGACGAGCAGTACTTC.